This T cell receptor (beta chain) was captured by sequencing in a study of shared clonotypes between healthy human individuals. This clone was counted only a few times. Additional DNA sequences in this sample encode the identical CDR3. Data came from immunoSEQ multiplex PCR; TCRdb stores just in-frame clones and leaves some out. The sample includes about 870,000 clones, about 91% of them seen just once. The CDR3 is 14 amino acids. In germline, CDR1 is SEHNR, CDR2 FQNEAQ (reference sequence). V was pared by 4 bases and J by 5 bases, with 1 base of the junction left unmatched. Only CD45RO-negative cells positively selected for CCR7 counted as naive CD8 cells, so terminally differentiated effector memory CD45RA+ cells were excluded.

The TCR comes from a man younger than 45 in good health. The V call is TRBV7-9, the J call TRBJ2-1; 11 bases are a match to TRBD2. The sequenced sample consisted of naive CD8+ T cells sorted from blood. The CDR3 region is CASSSGLADNEQFF. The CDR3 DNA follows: TGTGCCAGCAGCTCGGGACTAGCGGACAATGAGCAGTTCTTC.